This T cell receptor beta chain was obtained from a study of cytomegalovirus exposure and HLA in healthy donors. Turning to this clone: Its antigen is unknown.

With 60 Vbeta and 13 Jbeta primers, the PCR was carried out. The method was immunoSEQ multiplex PCR; TCRdb's version includes in-frame clones alone and lacks a portion of them. Among around 82,000 clones, more than 60% were seen once, and the ten largest hold around 5.4%. Trimming at V came to 2 bases and at J to 0 bases, leaving 11 bases not matched to a gene. CDR1 SGHRS and CDR2 YFSETQ come from the germline V gene. This CDR3 has 18 amino acids. Study-wide results and caveats: According to an earlier analysis, most TCR beta V segments yielded productive rearrangements about 90% or about 30% of the time.

The chain recombines TRBV5-1 with TRBJ2-7; 10 bases align to TRBD1. Sequenced material: PBMCs. The TCR sequence derives from a male donor in good health and CMV-seropositive. Here the CDR3 DNA reads TGCGCCAGCAGCTTCGGGACAGGGGATTTTACTAGCTCCTACGAGCAGTACTTC. Its translation is CASSFGTGDFTSSYEQYF.